The T cell receptor (beta chain) under discussion was sequenced for a study of tissue T cells after allogeneic stem cell transplantation. Study-wide results and caveats: Motif-based clustering found tissue-specific repertoire signatures shared across patients, though few clones were shared. Anatomically similar tissues had similar TCR repertoires within each patient. Alloreactivity or antigen specificity of tissue TCRs was not determined; some clones might be host cells.

Note on this clone: Its antigen is currently unknown. One end of the junction is discordant with germline, which a read error may explain. Mouse names are used for the genes. The read ends 1 residue shy of where the CDR3 ends; the end is completed using the germline J gene.

Here immunoSEQ multiplex PCR was the method, and the copy in TCRdb shows in-frame clones only, minus some. The sample consists of more than 45,000 clones, 73% of them appearing once. Germline V gene sequence: CDR1 FNHDT, CDR2 SITEND (reference sequence). The CDR3 is 12 amino acids. This TCR was sampled from a pool of C57BL/6 mice in good health. Sequenced sample: sorted cells pooled from one or two spleens. The genes are TRBV19 and TRBJ2-1; D unclear. CDR3 amino acids: CASGIGYAEQFF. The part of the CDR3 DNA that was read is TGTGCCAGCGGTATTGGCTATGCTGAGCAGTTC.